This TCR beta chain was found in a study of shared clonotypes between healthy human individuals. Study findings and constraints: Non-shared clonotypes had lower generation probabilities than clonotypes shared by all four sorted-subset donors.

This CDR3 has 15 amino acids. Trimming left V 0 bases short and J 2 bases short, with 11 bases between. The V gene's germline CDR1 is SGHRS and CDR2 YFSETQ. Data came from immunoSEQ multiplex PCR; TCRdb stores just in-frame clones and leaves some out. This table has 2 million to 2.5 million clones, about 90% appearing once. Concerning this clone itself: Its antigen is undetermined.

Into CD45RA+ naive and CD45RA-negative memory subsets, the CD4+ cells were split. The sequenced material came from naive CD4+ T cells from PBMCs. As to subset: CD45RA+ positively selected. The rearrangement joins TRBV5-1 to TRBJ2-5, with no clear D. This TCR came from a man younger than 35 in good health. Some clones in this sample may be carry-over from other donors' samples. The DNA of the CDR3 is TGCGCCAGCAGCTTGGTGGCCTACCCACAAGAGACCCAGTACTTC. Its translation: CASSLVAYPQETQYF.